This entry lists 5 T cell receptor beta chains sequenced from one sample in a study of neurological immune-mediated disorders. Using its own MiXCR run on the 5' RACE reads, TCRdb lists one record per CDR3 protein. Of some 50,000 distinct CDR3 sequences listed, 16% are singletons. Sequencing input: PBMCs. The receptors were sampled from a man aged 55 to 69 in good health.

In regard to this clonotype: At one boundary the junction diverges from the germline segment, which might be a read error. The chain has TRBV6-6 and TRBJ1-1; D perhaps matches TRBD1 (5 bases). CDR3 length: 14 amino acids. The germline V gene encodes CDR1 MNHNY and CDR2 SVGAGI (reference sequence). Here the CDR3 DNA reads TGTGCCACCAGTTACATAGGACATGGAGATGTAGCTTTCTTT. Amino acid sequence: CATSYIGHGDVAFF.

The CDR3 region is CASSPVEVWGSSTDTQYF. Here the CDR3 DNA reads TGTGCCAGCAGCCCAGTAGAAGTTTGGGGGTCCTCCACAGATACGCAGTATTTT. J is TRBJ2-3 and V is TRBV6-5; D is possibly TRBD1 or TRBD2 (5 bases each). CDR3 size: 18 residues. V was shortened by 6 bases and J by 2 bases, with 24 bases between the two germline ends. The germline gives CDR1 MNHEY, CDR2 SVGAGI.

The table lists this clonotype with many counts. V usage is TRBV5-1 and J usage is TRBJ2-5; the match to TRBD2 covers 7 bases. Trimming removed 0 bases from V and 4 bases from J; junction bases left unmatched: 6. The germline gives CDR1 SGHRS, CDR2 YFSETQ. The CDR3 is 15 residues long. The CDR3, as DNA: TGCGCCAGCAGCTTGGCCTCGGGGGGAGGAGAGACCCAGTACTTC. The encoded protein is CASSLASGGGETQYF.

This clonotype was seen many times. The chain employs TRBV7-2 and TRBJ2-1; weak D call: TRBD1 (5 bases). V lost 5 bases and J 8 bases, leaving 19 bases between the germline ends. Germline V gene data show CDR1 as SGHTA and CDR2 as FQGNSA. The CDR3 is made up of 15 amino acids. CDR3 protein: CASSQDSRAFDEQFF. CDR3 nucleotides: TGTGCCAGCAGCCAAGACAGCAGGGCTTTCGATGAGCAGTTCTTC.

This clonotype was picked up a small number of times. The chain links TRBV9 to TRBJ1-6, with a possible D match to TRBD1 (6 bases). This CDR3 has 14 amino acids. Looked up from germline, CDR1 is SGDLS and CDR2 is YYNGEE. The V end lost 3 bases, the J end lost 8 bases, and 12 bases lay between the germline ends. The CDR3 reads CASSARDTYSPLHF. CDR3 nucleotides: TGTGCCAGCAGCGCCCGGGACACCTATTCACCCCTCCACTTT.